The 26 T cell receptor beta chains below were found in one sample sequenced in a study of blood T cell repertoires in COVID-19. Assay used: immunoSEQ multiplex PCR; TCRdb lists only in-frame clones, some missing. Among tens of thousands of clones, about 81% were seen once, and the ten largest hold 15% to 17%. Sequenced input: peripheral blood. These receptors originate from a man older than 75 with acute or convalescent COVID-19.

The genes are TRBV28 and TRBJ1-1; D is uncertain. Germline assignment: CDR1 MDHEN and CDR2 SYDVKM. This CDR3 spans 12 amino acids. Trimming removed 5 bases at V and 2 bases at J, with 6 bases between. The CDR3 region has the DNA TGTGCCAGCAGTCATAGAAACACTGAAGCTTTCTTT. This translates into CASSHRNTEAFF.

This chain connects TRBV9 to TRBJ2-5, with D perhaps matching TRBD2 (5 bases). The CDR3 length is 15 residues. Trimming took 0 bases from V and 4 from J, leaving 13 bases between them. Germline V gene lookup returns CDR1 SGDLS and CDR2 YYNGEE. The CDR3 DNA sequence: TGTGCCAGCAGCGTAGATGTTAGAGCGGCAGAGACCCAGTACTTC. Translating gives CASSVDVRAAETQYF.

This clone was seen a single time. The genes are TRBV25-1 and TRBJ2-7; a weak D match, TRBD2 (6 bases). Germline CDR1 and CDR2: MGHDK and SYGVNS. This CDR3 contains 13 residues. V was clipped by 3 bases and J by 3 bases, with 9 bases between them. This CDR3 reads CASSERAGYEQYF. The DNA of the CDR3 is TGTGCCAGCAGTGAGCGAGCGGGCTACGAGCAGTACTTC.

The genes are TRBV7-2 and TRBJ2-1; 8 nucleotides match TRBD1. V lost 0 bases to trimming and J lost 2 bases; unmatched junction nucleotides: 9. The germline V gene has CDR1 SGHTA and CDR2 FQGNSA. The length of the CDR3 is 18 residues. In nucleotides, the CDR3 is TGTGCCAGCAGCTTAGCCGGGATTTGGGGACAGGCCTACAATGAGCAGTTCTTC. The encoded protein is CASSLAGIWGQAYNEQFF.

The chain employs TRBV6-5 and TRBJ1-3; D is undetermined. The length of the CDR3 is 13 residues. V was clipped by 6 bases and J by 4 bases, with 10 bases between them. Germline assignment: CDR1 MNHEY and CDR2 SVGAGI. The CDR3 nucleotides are TGTGCCAGCAGGGACTCCGGCGGAAACACCATATATTTT. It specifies CASRDSGGNTIYF.

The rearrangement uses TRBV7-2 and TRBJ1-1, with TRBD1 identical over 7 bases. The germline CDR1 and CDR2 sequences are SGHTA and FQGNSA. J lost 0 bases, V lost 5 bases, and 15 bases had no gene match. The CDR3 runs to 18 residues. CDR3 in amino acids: CASSPHTTGQPLNTEAFF. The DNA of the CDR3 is TGTGCCAGCAGCCCCCATACCACGGGACAGCCCTTGAACACTGAAGCTTTCTTT. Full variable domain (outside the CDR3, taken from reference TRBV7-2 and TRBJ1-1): GAGVSQSPSNKVTEKGKDVELRCDPISGHTALYWYRQSLGQGLEFLIYFQGNSAPDKSGLPSDRFSAERTGGSVSTLTIQRTQQEDSAVYLCASSPHTTGQPLNTEAFFGQGTRLTVV.

The CDR3 coding sequence is TGTGCCAGTAAGGGTCCGGGGGAAAAACTGTTTTTT. It yields the protein CASKGPGEKLFF. The chain joins TRBV19 to TRBJ1-4, with D hard to call. The ends were cut back, 7 bases at V and 8 bases at J, with 11 bases in the middle. The CDR3 runs to 12 residues. Germline values: CDR1 LNHDA, CDR2 SQIVND (reference sequence).

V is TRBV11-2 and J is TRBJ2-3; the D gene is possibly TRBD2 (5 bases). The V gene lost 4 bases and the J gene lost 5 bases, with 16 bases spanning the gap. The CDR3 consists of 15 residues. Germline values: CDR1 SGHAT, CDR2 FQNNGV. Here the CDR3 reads CASSYIRPRGDTQYF. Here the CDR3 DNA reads TGTGCCAGCAGCTATATCCGGCCCCGGGGAGATACGCAGTATTTT.

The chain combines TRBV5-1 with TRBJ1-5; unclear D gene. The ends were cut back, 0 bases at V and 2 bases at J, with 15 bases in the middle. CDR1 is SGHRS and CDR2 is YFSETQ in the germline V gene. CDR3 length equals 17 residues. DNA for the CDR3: TGCGCCAGCAGCTTGGGTTTGGGAGGCGCAGGCAATCAGCCCCAGCATTTT. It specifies CASSLGLGGAGNQPQHF.

The CDR3 spells CASSSDPPTGGTEAFF. CDR3 coding DNA: TGTGCCAGCAGTTCTGACCCTCCCACAGGGGGCACTGAAGCTTTCTTT. This chain uses TRBV6-2 or TRBV6-3 with TRBJ1-1; 8 nucleotides line up with TRBD1. The CDR3 covers 16 residues. Trimming removed 4 bases from V and 4 bases from J; junction bases left unmatched: 11. Germline V gene lookup returns CDR1 MNHEY and CDR2 SVGEGT.

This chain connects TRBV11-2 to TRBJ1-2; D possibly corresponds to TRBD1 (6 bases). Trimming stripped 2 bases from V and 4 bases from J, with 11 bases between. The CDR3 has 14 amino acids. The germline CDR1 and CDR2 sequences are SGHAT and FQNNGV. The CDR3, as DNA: TGTGCCAGCAGCTTACGACAGGCGGGCTATGGCTACACCTTC. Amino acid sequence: CASSLRQAGYGYTF.

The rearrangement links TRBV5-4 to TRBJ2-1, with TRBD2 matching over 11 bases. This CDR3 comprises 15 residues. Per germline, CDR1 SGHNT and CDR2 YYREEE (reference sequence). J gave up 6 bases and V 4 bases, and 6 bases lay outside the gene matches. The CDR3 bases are TGTGCCAGCAGCAGGAGACTAGCGGGGACCAATGAGCAGTTCTTC. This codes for CASSRRLAGTNEQFF.

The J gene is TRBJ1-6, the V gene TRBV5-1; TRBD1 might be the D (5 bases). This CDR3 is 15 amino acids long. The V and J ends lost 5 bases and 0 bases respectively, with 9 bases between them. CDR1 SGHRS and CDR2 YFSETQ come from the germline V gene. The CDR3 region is CASRTDSSYNSPLHF. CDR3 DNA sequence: TGCGCCAGCAGGACAGACAGCTCCTATAATTCACCCCTCCACTTT.

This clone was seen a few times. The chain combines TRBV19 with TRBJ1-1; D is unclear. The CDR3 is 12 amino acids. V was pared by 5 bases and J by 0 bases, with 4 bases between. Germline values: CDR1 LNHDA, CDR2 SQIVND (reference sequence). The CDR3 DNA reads TGTGCCAGTAGTGCGTTGAACACTGAAGCTTTCTTT. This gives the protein CASSALNTEAFF.

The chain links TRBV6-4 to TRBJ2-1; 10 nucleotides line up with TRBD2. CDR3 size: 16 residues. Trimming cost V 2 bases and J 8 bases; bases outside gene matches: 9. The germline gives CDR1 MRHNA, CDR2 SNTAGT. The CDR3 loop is CASSDGQASGGHEQFF. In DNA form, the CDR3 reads TGTGCCAGCAGTGACGGTCAGGCTAGCGGGGGACATGAGCAGTTCTTC.

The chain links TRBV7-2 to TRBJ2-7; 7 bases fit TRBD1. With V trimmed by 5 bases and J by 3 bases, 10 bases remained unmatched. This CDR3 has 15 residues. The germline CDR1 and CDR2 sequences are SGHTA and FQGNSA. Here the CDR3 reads CASSPPGQVGYEQYF. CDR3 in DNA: TGTGCCAGCAGCCCCCCCGGACAGGTGGGCTACGAGCAGTACTTC.

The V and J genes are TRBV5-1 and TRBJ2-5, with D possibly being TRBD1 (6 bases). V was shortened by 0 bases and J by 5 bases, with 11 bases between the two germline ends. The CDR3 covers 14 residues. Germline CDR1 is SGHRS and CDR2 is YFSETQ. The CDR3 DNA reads TGCGCCAGCAGCTTGGGTGGGGGCTCTGAGACCCAGTACTTC. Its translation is CASSLGGGSETQYF.

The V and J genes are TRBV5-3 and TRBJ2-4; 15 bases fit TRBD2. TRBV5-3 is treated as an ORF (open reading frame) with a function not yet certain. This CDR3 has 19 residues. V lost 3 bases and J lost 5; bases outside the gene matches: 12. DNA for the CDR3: TGTGCCAGAAGCTGCGGACTAGCGGGAGGGGGCCAAGGACAAAACATTCAGTACTTC. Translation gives CARSCGLAGGGQGQNIQYF.

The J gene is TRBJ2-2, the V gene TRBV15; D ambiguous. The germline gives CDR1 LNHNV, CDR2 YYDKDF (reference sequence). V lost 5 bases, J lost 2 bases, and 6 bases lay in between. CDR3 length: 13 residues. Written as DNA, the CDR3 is TGTGCCACCAGCCCCAAAAACACCGGGGAGCTGTTTTTT. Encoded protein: CATSPKNTGELFF.

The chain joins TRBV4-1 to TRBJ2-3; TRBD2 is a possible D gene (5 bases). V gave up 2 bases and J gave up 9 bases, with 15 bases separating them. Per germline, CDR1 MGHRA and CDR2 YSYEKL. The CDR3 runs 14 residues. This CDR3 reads CASSQQSEKRTQYF. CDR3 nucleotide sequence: TGCGCCAGCAGCCAACAGAGCGAGAAGCGGACGCAGTATTTT.

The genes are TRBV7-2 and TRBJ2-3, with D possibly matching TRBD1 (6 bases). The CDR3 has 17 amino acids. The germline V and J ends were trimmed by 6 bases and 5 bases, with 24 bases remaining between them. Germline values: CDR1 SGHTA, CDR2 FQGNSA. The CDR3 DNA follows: TGTGCCAGCAGACACGTCGGCAGGGGACGGTGGGGAGATACGCAGTATTTT. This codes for CASRHVGRGRWGDTQYF.

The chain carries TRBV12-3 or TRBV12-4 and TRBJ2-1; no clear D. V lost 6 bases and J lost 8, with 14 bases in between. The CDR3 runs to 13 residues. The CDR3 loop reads CASSELTSDEQFF. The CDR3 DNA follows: TGTGCCAGCAGCGAACTAACGAGCGATGAGCAGTTCTTC.

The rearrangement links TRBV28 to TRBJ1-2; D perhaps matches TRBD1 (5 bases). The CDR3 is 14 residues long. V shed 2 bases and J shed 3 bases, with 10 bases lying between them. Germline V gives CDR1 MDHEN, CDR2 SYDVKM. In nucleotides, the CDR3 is TGTGCCAGCAGTTTAGACCCGGGGGACTATGGCTACACCTTC. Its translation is CASSLDPGDYGYTF.

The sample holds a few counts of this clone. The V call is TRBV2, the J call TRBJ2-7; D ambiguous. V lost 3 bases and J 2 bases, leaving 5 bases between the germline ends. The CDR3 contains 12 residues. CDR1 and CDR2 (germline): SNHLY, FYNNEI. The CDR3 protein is CASSDSPYEQYF. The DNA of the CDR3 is TGTGCCAGCAGTGATAGTCCCTACGAGCAGTACTTC.

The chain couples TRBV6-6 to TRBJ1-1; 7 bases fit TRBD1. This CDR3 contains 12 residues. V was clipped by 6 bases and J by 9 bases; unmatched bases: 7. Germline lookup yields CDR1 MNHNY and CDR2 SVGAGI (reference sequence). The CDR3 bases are TGTGCCAGCAGCCAACTGACAGGGCAAGCTTTCTTT. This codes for CASSQLTGQAFF.

Here the CDR3 reads CASSLATVYNEQFF. The CDR3 region has the DNA TGCGCCAGCAGCTTGGCGACAGTCTACAATGAGCAGTTCTTC. This chain joins TRBV5-1 and TRBJ2-1; possibly TRBD1 for D (5 bases). The CDR3 runs 14 residues. V lost 0 bases and J lost 3, with 7 bases in between. Germline lookup yields CDR1 SGHRS and CDR2 YFSETQ.